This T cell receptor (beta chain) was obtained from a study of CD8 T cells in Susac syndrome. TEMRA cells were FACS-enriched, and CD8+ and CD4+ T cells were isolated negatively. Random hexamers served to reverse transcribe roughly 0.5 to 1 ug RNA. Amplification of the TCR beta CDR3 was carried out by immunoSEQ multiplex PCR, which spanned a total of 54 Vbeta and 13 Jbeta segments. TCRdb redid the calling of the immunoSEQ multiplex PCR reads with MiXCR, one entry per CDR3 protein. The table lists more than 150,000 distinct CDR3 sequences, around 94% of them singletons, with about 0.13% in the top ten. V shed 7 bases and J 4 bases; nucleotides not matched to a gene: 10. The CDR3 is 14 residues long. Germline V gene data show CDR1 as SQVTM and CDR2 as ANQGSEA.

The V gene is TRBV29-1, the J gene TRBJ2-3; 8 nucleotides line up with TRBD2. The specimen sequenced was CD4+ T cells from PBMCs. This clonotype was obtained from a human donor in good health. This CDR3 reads CSAGGGRSADTQYF. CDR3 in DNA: TGCAGCGCTGGCGGGGGGAGGAGCGCAGATACGCAGTATTTT.